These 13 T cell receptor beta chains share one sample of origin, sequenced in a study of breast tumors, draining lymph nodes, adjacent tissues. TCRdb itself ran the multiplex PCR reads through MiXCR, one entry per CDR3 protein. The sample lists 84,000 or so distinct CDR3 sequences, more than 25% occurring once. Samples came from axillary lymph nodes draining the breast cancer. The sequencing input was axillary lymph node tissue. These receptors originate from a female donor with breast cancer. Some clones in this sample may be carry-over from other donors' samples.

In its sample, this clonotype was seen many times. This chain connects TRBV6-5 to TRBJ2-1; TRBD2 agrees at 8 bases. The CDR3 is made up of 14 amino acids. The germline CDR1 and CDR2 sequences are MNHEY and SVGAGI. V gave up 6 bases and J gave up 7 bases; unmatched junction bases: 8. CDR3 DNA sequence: TGTGCCAGCAGACGTAGCGGGACGGGAAATGAGCAGTTCTTC. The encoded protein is CASRRSGTGNEQFF.

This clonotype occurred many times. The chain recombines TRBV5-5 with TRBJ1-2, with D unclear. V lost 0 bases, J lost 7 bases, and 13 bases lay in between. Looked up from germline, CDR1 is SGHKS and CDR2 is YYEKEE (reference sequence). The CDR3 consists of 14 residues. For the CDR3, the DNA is TGTGCCAGCAGCTTGGCCGTGGCTGGAAGTGGCTACACCTTC. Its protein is CASSLAVAGSGYTF.

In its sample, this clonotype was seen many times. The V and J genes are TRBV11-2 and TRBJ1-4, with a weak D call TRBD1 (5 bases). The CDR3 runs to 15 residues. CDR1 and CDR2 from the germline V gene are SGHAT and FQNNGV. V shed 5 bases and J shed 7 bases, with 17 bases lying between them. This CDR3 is CASSALTDKGEKLFF. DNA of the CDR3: TGTGCCAGCAGCGCCCTGACAGACAAGGGTGAAAAACTGTTTTTT.

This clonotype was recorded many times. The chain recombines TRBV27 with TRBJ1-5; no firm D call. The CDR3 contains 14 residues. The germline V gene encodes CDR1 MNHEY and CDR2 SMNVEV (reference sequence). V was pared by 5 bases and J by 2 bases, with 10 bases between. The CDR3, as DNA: TGTGCCAGCAGTACTTTGGGTGGCAATCAGCCCCAGCATTTT. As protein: CASSTLGGNQPQHF.

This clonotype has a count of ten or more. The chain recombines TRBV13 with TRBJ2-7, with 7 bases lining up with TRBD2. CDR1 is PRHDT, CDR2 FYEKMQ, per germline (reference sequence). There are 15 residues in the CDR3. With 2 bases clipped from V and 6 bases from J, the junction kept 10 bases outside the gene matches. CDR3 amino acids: CASSLPGGGPGEQYF. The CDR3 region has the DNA TGTGCCAGCAGCTTACCCGGGGGAGGGCCGGGCGAGCAGTACTTC.

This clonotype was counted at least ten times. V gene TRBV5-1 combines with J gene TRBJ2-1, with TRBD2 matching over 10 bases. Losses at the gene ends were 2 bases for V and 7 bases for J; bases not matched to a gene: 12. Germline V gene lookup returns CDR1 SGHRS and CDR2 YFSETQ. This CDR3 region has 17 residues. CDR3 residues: CASSLKLAGRSANEQFF. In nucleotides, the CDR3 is TGCGCCAGCAGCTTAAAACTAGCGGGGCGATCCGCTAATGAGCAGTTCTTC.

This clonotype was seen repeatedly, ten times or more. The CDR3: CASSLRGRRHNEQFF. The CDR3 DNA reads TGTGCCAGCTCACTAAGAGGACGGAGACACAATGAGCAGTTCTTC. This chain connects TRBV18 to TRBJ2-1, with D unresolved. The CDR3 length is 15 residues. Germline values: CDR1 KGHSH, CDR2 LQKENI. The V end was cut by 4 bases, the J end by 5 bases, with 15 bases between.

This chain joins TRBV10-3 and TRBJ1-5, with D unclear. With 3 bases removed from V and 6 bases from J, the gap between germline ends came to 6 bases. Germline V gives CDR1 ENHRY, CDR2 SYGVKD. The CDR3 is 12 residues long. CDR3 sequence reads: CAISETSQPQHF. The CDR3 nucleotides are TGTGCCATCAGTGAAACAAGTCAGCCCCAGCATTTT.

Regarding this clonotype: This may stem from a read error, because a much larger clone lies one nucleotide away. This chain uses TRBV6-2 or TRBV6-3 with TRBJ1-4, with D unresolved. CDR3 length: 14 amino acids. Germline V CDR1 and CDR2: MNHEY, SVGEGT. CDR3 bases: TGTGCCAGCAGTTACCCCCGGACGAATGAAAACCTGTTTTTT. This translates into CASSYPRTNENLFF.

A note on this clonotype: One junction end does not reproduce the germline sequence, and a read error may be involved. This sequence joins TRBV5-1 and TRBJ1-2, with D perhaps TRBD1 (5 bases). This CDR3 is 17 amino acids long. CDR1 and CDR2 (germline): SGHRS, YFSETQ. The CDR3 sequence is CASSLKVGAGRPYGYTF. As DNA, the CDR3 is TGTGCCAGCAGCTTGAAGGTTGGGGCAGGGAGGCCGTATGGCTACACCTTC. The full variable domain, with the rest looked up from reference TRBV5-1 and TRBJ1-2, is KAGVTQTPRYLIKTRGQQVTLSCSPISGHRSVSWYQQTPGQGLQFLFEYFSETQRNKGNFPGRFSGRQFSNSRSEMNVSTLELGDSALYLCASSLKVGAGRPYGYTFGSGTRLTVV.

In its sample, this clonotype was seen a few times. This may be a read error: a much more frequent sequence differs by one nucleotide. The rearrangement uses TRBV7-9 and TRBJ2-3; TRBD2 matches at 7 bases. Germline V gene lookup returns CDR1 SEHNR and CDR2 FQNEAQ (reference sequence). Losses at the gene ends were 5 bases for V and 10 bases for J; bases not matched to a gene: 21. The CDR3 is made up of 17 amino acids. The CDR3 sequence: CASSQSLGGSSPDPQYF. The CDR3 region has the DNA TGTGCCAGCAGCCAATCTCTAGGCGGGAGTTCCCCCGATCCGCAGTATTTT.

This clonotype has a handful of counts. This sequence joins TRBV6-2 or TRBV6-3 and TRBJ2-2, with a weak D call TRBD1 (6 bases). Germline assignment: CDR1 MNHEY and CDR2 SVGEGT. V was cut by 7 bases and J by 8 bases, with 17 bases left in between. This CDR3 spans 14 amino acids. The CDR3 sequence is CASTHRANRGELFF. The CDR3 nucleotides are TGTGCCAGCACCCACAGGGCAAATCGAGGGGAGCTGTTTTTT.

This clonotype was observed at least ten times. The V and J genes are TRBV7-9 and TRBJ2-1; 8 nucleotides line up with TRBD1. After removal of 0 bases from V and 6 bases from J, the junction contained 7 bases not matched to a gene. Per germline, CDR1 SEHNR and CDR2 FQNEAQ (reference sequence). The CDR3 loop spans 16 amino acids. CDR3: CASSLALGQEVNEQFF. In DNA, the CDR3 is TGTGCCAGCAGCTTAGCTTTGGGACAGGAGGTCAATGAGCAGTTCTTC.